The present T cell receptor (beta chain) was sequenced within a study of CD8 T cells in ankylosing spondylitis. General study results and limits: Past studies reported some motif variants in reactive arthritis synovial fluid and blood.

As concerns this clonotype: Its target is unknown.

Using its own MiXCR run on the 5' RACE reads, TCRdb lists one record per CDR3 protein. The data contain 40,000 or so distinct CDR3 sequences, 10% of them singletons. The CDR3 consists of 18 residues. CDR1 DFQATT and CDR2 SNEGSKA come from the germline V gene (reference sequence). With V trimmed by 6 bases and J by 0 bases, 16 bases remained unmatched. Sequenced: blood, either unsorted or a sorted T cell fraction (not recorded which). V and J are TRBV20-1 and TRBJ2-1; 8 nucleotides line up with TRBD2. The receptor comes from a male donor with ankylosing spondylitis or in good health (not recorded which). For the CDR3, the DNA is TGCAGTGCCCAGGCTCCGGGAGGGGACTCCGGCTCCTACAATGAGCAGTTCTTC. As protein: CSAQAPGGDSGSYNEQFF.